A single sample gave rise to the 3 T cell receptor beta chains below, sequenced in a study of T cells after yellow fever vaccination. A single record per CDR3 protein comes from TCRdb applying MiXCR to the 5' RACE reads. The sample contains approximately 550,000 distinct CDR3 sequences, roughly 13% of which appear only once. The sequencing here drew on PBMCs, taken on the day of the yellow fever booster vaccination. The receptors stem from a man aged 25-45 years who received the YFV17D yellow fever vaccine.

The gene calls are TRBV7-2 and TRBJ2-3; 7 bases match TRBD2. The germline V gene encodes CDR1 SGHTA and CDR2 FQGNSA. The CDR3 covers 15 residues. V lost 2 bases to trimming and J lost 4 bases; unmatched junction nucleotides: 6. In nucleotides, the CDR3 is TGTGCCAGCAGCTTAAGAGTAGCGGGCTCAGATACGCAGTATTTT. Amino acid sequence: CASSLRVAGSDTQYF.

This clonotype was picked up a small number of times. The rearrangement uses TRBV7-8 and TRBJ2-7; D is perhaps TRBD1 (6 bases). V was shortened by 1 base and J by 3 bases, with 22 bases between the two germline ends. The germline gives CDR1 SGHVS, CDR2 FQNEAQ. This CDR3 has 18 amino acids. CDR3 DNA sequence: TGTGCCAGCAGCTTAGGCACCGGGGACACCCCCTGGGGCTACGAGCAGTACTTC. Translating it yields CASSLGTGDTPWGYEQYF.

V is TRBV7-2 and J is TRBJ2-5; 10 bases map to TRBD2. After removal of 7 bases from V and 2 bases from J, the junction contained 10 bases not matched to a gene. The germline V gene encodes CDR1 SGHTA and CDR2 FQGNSA. The CDR3 sequence is 16 residues long. This CDR3 reads CASTSSRAGGQETQYF. The CDR3 DNA reads TGTGCCAGCACTTCCTCGAGAGCGGGAGGGCAAGAGACCCAGTACTTC. Full variable domain (missing parts from reference TRBV7-2 and TRBJ2-5): GAGVSQSPSNKVTEKGKDVELRCDPISGHTALYWYRQSLGQGLEFLIYFQGNSAPDKSGLPSDRFSAERTGGSVSTLTIQRTQQEDSAVYLCASTSSRAGGQETQYFGPGTRLLVL.